This T cell receptor beta chain was observed in a study of T cell responses to AZD1222 COVID-19 vaccine. The length of the CDR3 is 16 residues. CDR1 and CDR2 from the germline V gene are LGHDT and YNNKEL (reference sequence). V shed 0 bases and J shed 5 bases, with 13 bases lying between them. This clone occurred a few times. The antigen remains unidentified. General study results and limits: Spike-wide coverage was observed for vaccine-associated CD4 TCRs, with dominant responses at 160-218 and 743-854.

Produced via immunoSEQ multiplex PCR; TCRdb's table is partial and in-frame only. The sample lists about 96,000 clones, approximately 90% occurring once. The clonotype was recovered from an adult in good health. V and J are TRBV3-1 (or the pseudogene TRBV3-2) and TRBJ2-2; TRBD2 might be the D (5 bases). Sequenced here: peripheral blood, sampled on day 0 of MenACWY control vaccination. The CDR3 DNA follows: TGTGCCAGCAGCCAAGATCGTTGGCAGCGGACCGGGGAGCTGTTTTTT. Protein: CASSQDRWQRTGELFF.